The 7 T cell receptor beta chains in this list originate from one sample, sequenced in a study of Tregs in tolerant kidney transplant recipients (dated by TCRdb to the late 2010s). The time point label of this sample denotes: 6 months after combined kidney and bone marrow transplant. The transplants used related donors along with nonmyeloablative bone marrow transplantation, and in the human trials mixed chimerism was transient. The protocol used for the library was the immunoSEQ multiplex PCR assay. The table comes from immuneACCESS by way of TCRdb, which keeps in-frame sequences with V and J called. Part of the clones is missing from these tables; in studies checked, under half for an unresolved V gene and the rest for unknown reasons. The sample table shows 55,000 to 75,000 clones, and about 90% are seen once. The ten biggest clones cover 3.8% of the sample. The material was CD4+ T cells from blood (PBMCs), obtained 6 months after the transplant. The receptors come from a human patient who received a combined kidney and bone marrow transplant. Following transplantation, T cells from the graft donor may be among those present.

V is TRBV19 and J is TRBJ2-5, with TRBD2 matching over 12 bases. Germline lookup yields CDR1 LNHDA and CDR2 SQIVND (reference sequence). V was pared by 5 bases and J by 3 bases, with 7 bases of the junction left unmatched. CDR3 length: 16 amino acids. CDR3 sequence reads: CASSGLASGGEETQYF. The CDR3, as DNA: TGTGCCAGTAGTGGTTTGGCTAGCGGGGGGGAAGAGACCCAGTACTTC.

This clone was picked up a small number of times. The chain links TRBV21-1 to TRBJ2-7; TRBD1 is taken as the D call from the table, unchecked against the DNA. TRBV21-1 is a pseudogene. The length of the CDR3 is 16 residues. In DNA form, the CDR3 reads TGTGCCAGCAGCAAAAAGGGGCAGGGTAGGTCCTACGAGCAGTACTTC. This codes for CASSKKGQGRSYEQYF.

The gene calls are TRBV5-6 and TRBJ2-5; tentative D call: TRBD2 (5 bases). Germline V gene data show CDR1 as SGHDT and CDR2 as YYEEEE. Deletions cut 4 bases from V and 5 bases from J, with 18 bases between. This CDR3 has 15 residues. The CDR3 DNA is TGTGCCAGCAGCCAGGCCCCCGGGGTCGGTGAGACCCAGTACTTC. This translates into CASSQAPGVGETQYF.

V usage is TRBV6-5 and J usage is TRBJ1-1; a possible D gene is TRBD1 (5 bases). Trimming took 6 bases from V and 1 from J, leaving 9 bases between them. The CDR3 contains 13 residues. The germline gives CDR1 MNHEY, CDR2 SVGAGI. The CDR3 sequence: CASSRDRNTEAFF. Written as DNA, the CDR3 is TGTGCCAGCAGCCGCGACAGGAACACTGAAGCTTTCTTT.

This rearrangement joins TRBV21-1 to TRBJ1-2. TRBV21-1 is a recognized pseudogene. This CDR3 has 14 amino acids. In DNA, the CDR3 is TGTGCCAGCAGCAAGGAGATAAATACCTATGGCTACACCTTC. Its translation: CASSKEINTYGYTF.

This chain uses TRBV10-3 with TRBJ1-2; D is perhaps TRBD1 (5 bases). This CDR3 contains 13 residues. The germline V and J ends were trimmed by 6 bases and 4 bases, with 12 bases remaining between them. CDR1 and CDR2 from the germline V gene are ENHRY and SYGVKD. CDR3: CAIRGRDRYGYTF. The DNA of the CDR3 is TGTGCCATCAGGGGCAGGGATCGCTATGGCTACACCTTC.

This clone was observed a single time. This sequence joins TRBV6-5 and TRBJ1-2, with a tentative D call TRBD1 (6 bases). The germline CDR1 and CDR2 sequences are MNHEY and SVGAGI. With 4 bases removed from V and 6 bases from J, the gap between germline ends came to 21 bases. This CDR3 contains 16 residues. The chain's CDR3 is CASSLLPTGPSNGYTF. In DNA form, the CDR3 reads TGTGCCAGCAGTTTACTCCCGACAGGCCCTTCGAATGGCTACACCTTC.